Reported below is one TCR beta chain. Its target is not known. This CDR3 has 15 residues. V lost 6 bases and J 8 bases, leaving 19 bases between the germline ends. Germline CDR1 and CDR2: MGHRA and YSYEKL. The table came from immunoSEQ multiplex PCR; TCRdb's copy has only in-frame clones and leaves some out. Of approximately 50,000 clones in the sample, roughly 88% are singletons; the top ten hold about 15%. The data belong to a study of T cell responses to AZD1222 COVID-19 vaccine. Overall study results and limits: The donors showed a predominance of white British ancestry and of females, with possible underestimation of clonal diversity. Regions 160-218 and 743-854 held dominance among vaccine-associated CD4 TCRs, which spanned spike. Baseline seropositivity characterized only six AZD1222 recipients.

This TCR was recovered from an adult in good health. The genes are TRBV4-1 and TRBJ1-4; a weak D match, TRBD1 (5 bases). The specimen comprised peripheral blood, sampled on day 0 of AZD1222 vaccination. The CDR3 nucleotides read TGCGCCAGCAGTCCCGCTGGGGGAGAAGGGGAAAAACTGTTTTTT. Encoded protein: CASSPAGGEGEKLFF.